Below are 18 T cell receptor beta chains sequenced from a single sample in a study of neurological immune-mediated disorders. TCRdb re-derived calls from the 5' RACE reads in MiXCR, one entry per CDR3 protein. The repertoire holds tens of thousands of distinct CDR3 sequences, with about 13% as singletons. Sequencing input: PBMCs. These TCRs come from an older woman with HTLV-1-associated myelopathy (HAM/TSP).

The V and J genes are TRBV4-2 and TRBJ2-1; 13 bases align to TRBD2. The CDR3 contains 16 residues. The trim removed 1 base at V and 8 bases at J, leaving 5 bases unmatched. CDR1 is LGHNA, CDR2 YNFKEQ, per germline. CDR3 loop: CASSQGTSGSNDEQFF. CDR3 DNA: TGTGCCAGCAGCCAAGGGACTAGCGGGAGTAACGATGAGCAGTTCTTC.

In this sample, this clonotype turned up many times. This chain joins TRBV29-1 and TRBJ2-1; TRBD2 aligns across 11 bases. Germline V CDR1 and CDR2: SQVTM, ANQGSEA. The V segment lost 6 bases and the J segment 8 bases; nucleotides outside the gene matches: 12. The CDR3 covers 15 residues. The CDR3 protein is CSVDNPGLAVYEQFF. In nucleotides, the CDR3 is TGCAGCGTGGATAACCCGGGACTAGCGGTATATGAGCAGTTCTTC.

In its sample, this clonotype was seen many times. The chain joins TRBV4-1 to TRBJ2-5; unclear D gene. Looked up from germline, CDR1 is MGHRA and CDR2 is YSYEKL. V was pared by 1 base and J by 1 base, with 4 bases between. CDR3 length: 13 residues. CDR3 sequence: CASSQGVQETQYF. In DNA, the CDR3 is TGCGCCAGCAGCCAAGGGGTCCAAGAGACCCAGTACTTC.

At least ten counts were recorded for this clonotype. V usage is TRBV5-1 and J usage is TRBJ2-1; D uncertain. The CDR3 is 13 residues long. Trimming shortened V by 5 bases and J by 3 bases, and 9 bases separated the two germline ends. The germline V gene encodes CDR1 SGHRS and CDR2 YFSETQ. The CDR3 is CASSSLLYNEQFF. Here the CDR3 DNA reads TGCGCCAGCAGTTCCCTCCTCTACAATGAGCAGTTCTTC. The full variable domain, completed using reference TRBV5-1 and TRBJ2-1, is KAGVTQTPRYLIKTRGQQVTLSCSPISGHRSVSWYQQTPGQGLQFLFEYFSETQRNKGNFPGRFSGRQFSNSRSEMNVSTLELGDSALYLCASSSLLYNEQFFGPGTRLTVL.

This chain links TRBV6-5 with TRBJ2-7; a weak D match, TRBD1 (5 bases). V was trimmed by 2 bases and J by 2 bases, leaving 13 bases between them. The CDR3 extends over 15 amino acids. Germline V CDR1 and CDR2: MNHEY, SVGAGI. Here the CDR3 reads CASSYDSEDPYEQYF. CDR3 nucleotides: TGTGCCAGCAGTTACGACAGCGAGGACCCCTACGAGCAGTACTTC.

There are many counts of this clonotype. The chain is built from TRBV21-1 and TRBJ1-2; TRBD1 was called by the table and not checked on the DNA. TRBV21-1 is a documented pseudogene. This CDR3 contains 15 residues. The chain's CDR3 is CASSKDGRQDYGYTF. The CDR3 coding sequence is TGTGCCAGCAGCAAAGACGGGAGACAGGACTATGGCTACACCTTC.

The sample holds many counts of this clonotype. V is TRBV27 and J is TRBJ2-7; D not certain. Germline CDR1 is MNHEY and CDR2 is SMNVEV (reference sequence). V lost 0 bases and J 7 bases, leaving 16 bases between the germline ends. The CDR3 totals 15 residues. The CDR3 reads CASSLSVGWLQEQYF. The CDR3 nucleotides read TGTGCCAGCAGTTTATCTGTTGGGTGGCTTCAAGAGCAGTACTTC.

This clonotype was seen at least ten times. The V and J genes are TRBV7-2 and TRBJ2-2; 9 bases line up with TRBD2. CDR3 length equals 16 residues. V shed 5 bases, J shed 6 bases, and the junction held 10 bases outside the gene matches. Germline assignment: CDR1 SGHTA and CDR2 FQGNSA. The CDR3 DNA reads TGTGCCAGCAGCCAGAAAGCTAGCGGGATATCCGGGGAGCTGTTTTTT. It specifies CASSQKASGISGELFF.

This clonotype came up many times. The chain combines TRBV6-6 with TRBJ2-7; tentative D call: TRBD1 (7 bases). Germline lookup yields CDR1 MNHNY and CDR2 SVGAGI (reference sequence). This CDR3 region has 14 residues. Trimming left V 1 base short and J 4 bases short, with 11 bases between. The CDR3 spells CASSYLAGGYEQYF. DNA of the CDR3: TGTGCCAGCAGTTACTTGGCAGGGGGGTACGAGCAGTACTTC.

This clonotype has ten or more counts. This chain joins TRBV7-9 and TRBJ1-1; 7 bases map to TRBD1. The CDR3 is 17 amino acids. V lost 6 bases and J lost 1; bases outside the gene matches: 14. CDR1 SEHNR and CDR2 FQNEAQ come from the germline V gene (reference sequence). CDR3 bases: TGTGCCAGCAGTTCTAACAACAGGGGAGGGGCGAACACTGAAGCTTTCTTT. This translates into CASSSNNRGGANTEAFF. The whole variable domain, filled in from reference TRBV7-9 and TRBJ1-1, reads DTGVSQNPRHKITKRGQNVTFRCDPISEHNRLYWYRQTLGQGPEFLTYFQNEAQLEKSRLLSDRFSAERPKGSFSTLEIQRTEQGDSAMYLCASSSNNRGGANTEAFFGQGTRLTVV.

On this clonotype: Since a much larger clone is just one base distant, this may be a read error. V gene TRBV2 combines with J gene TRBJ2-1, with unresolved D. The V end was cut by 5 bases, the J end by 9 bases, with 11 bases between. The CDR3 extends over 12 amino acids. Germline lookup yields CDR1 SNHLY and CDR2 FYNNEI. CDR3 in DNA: TGTGCCAGCAGTACCCGTCGTATTGAGCAGTTCTTC. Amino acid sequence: CASSTRRIEQFF. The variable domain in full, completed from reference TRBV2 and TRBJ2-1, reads EPEVTQTPSHQVTQMGQEVILRCVPISNHLYFYWYRQILGQKVEFLVSFYNNEISEKSEIFDDQFSVERPDGSNFTLKIRSTKLEDSAMYFCASSTRRIEQFFGPGTRLTVL.

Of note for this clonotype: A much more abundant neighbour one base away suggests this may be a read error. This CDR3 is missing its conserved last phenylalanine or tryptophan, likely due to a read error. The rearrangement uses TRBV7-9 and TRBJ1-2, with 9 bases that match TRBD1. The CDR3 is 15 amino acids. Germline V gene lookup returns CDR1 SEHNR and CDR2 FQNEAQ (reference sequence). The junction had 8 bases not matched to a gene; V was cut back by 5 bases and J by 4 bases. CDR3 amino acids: CASSQQGAKIYGYTL. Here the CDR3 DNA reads TGTGCCAGCAGCCAACAGGGGGCTAAAATCTATGGCTACACCTTA.

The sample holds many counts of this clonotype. CDR3 DNA sequence: TGTGCCAGCAGGACAGGCGGTTCCTACGAGCAGTACTTC. The encoded protein is CASRTGGSYEQYF. The chain couples TRBV25-1 to TRBJ2-7; TRBD1 might be the D (6 bases). V was shortened by 6 bases and J by 1 base, with 10 bases between the two germline ends. The length of the CDR3 is 13 residues. CDR1 and CDR2 (germline): MGHDK, SYGVNS.

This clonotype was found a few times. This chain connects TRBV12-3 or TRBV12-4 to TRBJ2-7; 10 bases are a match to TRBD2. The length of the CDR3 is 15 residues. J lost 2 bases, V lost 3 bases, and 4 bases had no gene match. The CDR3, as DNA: TGTGCCAGCAGTTTGGGCGGGACTAGCGCCTACGAGCAGTACTTC. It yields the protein CASSLGGTSAYEQYF.

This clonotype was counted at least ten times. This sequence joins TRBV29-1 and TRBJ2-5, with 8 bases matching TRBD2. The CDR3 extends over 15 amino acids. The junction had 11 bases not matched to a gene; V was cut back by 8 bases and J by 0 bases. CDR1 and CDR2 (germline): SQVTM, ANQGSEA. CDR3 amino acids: CSTRGGEMYQETQYF. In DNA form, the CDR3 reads TGCAGCACCCGGGGGGGTGAAATGTACCAAGAGACCCAGTACTTC.

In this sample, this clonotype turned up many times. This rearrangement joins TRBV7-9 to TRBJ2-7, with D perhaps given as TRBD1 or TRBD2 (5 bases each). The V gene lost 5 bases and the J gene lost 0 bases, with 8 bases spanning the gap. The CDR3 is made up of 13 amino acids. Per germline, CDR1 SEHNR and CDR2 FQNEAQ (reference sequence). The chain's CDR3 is CASSTGTSYEQYF. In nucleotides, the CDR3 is TGTGCCAGCAGCACCGGGACCTCCTACGAGCAGTACTTC.

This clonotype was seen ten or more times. CDR3 amino acids: CASSLVPRGMNTEAFF. The CDR3, as DNA: TGCGCCAGCAGCTTGGTGCCTAGAGGAATGAACACTGAAGCTTTCTTT. V and J are TRBV5-1 and TRBJ1-1; D gene uncertain. The CDR3 spans 16 residues. Trimming took 0 bases from V and 0 from J, leaving 12 bases between them. The germline V gene has CDR1 SGHRS and CDR2 YFSETQ.

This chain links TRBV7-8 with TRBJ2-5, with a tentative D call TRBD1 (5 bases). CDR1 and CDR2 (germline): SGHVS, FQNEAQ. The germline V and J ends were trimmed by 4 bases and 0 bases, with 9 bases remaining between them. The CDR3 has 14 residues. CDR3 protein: CASSYDSYQETQYF. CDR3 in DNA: TGTGCCAGCAGCTATGACAGCTACCAAGAGACCCAGTACTTC.